This TCR beta chain was captured in a study of blood T cell repertoires in COVID-19 (TCRdb year 2020). Study-wide context: Samples from collaborators originated in the United States, Italy and Spain and spanned both the acute and convalescent phases of COVID-19. The material from the prospective study consisted of cDNA or gDNA derived from T cells, B-cell-depleted T cells, or PBMCs. The samples were drawn from the first 160 participants of the ongoing ImmuneRACE study and from 1,254 subjects provided by 6 global collaborators. Sample metadata almost always included a de-identified subject ID, COVID-19 status, age in years and sex. Where available, HLA class I and class II types were obtained from metadata supplied by the sample provider rather than from assay-based typing. Deeply sampled blood TCRbeta repertoires from subjects exposed to, actively infected with, or recovered from COVID-19 were included in the dataset. A freely available public database, intended as a resource for researchers studying the immune response to SARS-CoV-2, is where the repertoires were released.

The full study reports these points: The quantity of clinical and demographic metadata differed by source and by participant and was supplied without curation.

Collaborating institutions collected whole blood in K2EDTA tubes following their own protocols. For TCRbeta analysis, collaborators shipped samples as frozen whole blood, isolated PBMCs, or DNA extracted from either of those sample types. The immunoSEQ Assay, a bias-controlled multiplex PCR, was used to amplify TCRbeta CDR3 regions from genomic DNA. Regarding the original processing steps: The number of nucleated cells in each sample was estimated from the amplification of reference gene primers within the assay. To quantify the absolute abundance of each unique TCRbeta CDR3 rearrangement, sequence reads were collapsed and filtered. For each sample, productive Simpson clonality was calculated as the square root of Simpson's diversity index across productive rearrangements. TCRdb mirrors the immuneACCESS table, restricted to in-frame sequences. Some clones are absent from its copies; in checked studies, under half trace to an unresolved V gene, and the reason for the others is unknown. The V and J calls and the clone size are those of that table, but D and trimming were determined from the DNA. Recorded for this sample are 360,000 or so clones; 90% of them occurred a single time. The ten biggest clones cover about 6.8% of the sample.

Comments on this clone: Its antigen is not yet known. No quality values exist for individual bases; no much larger clone is one base distant.

The TCR sequence derives from a man younger than 35 with active or convalescent COVID-19. The sample consisted of peripheral blood.

In nucleotides, the sequence is TGTGCCAGCAGTTCTGCAGGACTAGCGGCCACAGATACGCAGTATTTT. It translates to CASSSAGLAATDTQYF. The chain was built from TRBV28 and TRBJ2-3; 10 of the junction bases match TRBD2. Spanning cysteine to phenylalanine, the CDR3 consists of 16 amino acids. The entry retains the CDR3 DNA only, 48 bases that are in frame from base 1. CDR1 and CDR2, per the germline V gene, are MDHEN and SYDVKM. Trimmed from V: 4 bases; trimmed from J: 2 bases; junction bases lacking a gene match: 6.